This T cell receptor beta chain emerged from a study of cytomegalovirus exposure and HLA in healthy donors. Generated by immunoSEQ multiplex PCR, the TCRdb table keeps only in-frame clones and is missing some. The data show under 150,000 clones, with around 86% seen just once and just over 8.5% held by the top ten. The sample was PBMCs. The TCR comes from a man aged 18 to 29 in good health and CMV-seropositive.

The CDR3 spells CASRVQSYNEQFF. CDR3 bases: TGTGCCAGCAGGGTGCAGTCATACAATGAGCAGTTCTTC. This chain uses TRBV6-1 with TRBJ2-1; D ambiguous. V lost 6 bases to trimming and J lost 4 bases, with 10 bases between them. CDR3 length: 13 residues. The V gene's germline CDR1 is MNHNS and CDR2 SASEGT.